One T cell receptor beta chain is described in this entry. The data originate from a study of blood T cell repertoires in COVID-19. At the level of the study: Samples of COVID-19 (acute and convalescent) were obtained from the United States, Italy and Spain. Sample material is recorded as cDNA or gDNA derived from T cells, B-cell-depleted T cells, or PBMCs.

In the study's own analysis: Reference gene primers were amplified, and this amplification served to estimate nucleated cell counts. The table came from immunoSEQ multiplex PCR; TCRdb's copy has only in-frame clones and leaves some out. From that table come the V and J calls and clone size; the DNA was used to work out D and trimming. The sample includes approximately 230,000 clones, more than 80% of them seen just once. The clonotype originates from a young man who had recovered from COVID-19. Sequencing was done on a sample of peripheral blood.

The CDR3 DNA sequence: TGTGCCAGCAGTTTTTCCCCAGGTGAAGCTTTCTTT. It is translated as CASSFSPGEAFF. The chain recombines TRBV27 with TRBJ1-1; no clear D gene. The ends were cut back, 3 bases at V and 7 bases at J, with 9 bases in the middle. The germline V gene has CDR1 MNHEY and CDR2 SMNVEV (reference sequence). The CDR3 length is 12 residues.